This is a list of T cell receptor beta chains from one sample in a study of spatial heterogeneity in lung cancer. MiXCR, applied by TCRdb to the 5' RACE reads, yields one record per CDR3 protein. The sample has 70,000 to 90,000 distinct CDR3 sequences, 10% to 15% seen once. The starting material was PBMCs, obtained at surgery. All receptors derive from a male donor with early-stage non-small cell lung cancer. Each CDR3 is given with its conserved first and last residue. A D gene is named only where the DNA matches it firmly. Part of the rows lack a size; the others show once, few, many or a class for expanded clones.

D,size,J,V,DNA,CDR3
TRBD2,NA,TRBJ2-5,TRBV20-1,TGCAGTGCTAGGAGTTTAGCGGGTCTGACCCAGTACTTC,CSARSLAGLTQYF
NA,NA,TRBJ2-3,TRBV20-1,TGCAGTGCTAGGACGGACCCGACAGATACGCAGTATTTT,CSARTDPTDTQYF
TRBD2,NA,TRBJ2-7,TRBV7-2,TGTGCCAGCAGCTTAGCGAGCGGGAGCTCCTACGAGCAGTACTTC,CASSLASGSSYEQYF
NA,NA,TRBJ2-7,TRBV10-3,TGTGCCATCAGTGAGTCCGCGGACAGCGAGCAGTACTTC,CAISESADSEQYF
NA,few,TRBJ1-6,TRBV12-3/TRBV12-4,TGTGCCAGCACCGGACAGCGGACAAATTCACCCCTCCACTTT,CASTGQRTNSPLHF
NA,many,TRBJ1-1,TRBV10-2,TGCGCCAGCAGTGAATTCGCAGGAAACACTGAAGCTTTCTTT,CASSEFAGNTEAFF
NA,many,TRBJ2-1,TRBV18,TGTGCCAGCTCCTCCCAGGGTAGTGGCTACAATGAGCAGTTCTTC,CASSSQGSGYNEQFF
NA,NA,TRBJ1-2,TRBV2,TGTGCCAGCAGTCAGACACTTAACTATGGCTACACCTTC,CASSQTLNYGYTF
NA,few,TRBJ1-2,TRBV4-1,TGCGCCAGCAGCCAGTCCGTGGCAGGGGCTAACTATGGCTACACCTTC,CASSQSVAGANYGYTF
TRBD1,many,TRBJ2-7,TRBV6-2/TRBV6-3,TGTGCCAGCATCTTCCGAGGGACAGGGGGCAACGAGCAGTACTTC,CASIFRGTGGNEQYF
NA,NA,TRBJ2-1,TRBV12-3/TRBV12-4,TGTGCCACCCTACTGCAAGATTATACAAATGAGCAGTTCTTC,CATLLQDYTNEQFF
NA,many,TRBJ2-5,TRBV23-1,TGCGCCAGCAGTCAAGTAGGACAGTCCCAAGAGACCCAGTACTTC,CASSQVGQSQETQYF
NA,many,TRBJ1-1,TRBV4-3,TGCGCCAGCAGCCAAGATCGGATGGACACTGAAGCTTTCTTT,CASSQDRMDTEAFF
NA,few,TRBJ2-1,TRBV11-3,TGTGCCAGCAGCCCCGGACAGAGCTACAATGAGCAGTTCTTC,CASSPGQSYNEQFF
NA,many,TRBJ2-2,TRBV4-3,TGCGCCAGCAGCAGCCGAGGCAGGGTCTTTACCGGGGAGCTGTTTTTT,CASSSRGRVFTGELFF
NA,few,TRBJ1-1,TRBV10-3,TGTGCCATCAGTGATTCTCACACAGGGGAAGCTTTCTTT,CAISDSHTGEAFF
NA,many,TRBJ2-7,TRBV28,TGTGCCAGCAGTCCTGCCTACGAGCAGTACTTC,CASSPAYEQYF
NA,NA,TRBJ1-5,TRBV15,TGTGCCACCAGCAGAGGCAAAGGGGCTCGCAATCAGCCCCAGCATTTT,CATSRGKGARNQPQHF
TRBD1,NA,TRBJ1-2,TRBV30,TGTGCCAGGGACCACAGGGGGTATGGCTACACCTTC,CARDHRGYGYTF
NA,few,TRBJ1-5,TRBV14,TGTGCCAGCAGCCAGCAAAGGACAGTTCTTTCCCAGCCCCAGCATTTT,CASSQQRTVLSQPQHF
NA,NA,TRBJ2-7,TRBV7-9,TGTGCCAGCAGCTTAGTGGGGGGAGCCGAGCAGTACTTC,CASSLVGGAEQYF
NA,NA,TRBJ1-2,TRBV6-1,TGTGCCAGCAGGGCGCGCCGGCCCAGCTATGGCTACACCTTC,CASRARRPSYGYTF
TRBD1,many,TRBJ1-2,TRBV4-3,TGCGCCAGCAGCCAAGCCCAGACAGGGACCCTTGGTTATGGCTACACCTTC,CASSQAQTGTLGYGYTF
NA,many,TRBJ2-2,TRBV3-1,TGTGCCAGCAGCCAAGTGGAAACAGTGGGCACCGGGGAGCTGTTTTTT,CASSQVETVGTGELFF
NA,few,TRBJ2-2,TRBV5-1,TGCGCCAGCAGCTTGCGGAACACCGGGGAGCTGTTTTTT,CASSLRNTGELFF
NA,few,TRBJ1-1,TRBV4-2,TGTGCCAGCAGCCAACCCCCGGGGGGAGGGACTGAAGCTTTCTTT,CASSQPPGGGTEAFF
NA,NA,TRBJ2-7,TRBV12-3/TRBV12-4,TGTGCCAGCAGTTCGGGACAACCCTACGAGCAGTACTTC,CASSSGQPYEQYF
TRBD2,many,TRBJ2-1,TRBV7-9,TGTGCCAGCAGCTTAGAGGGTAGCGGGAGAAGGAACAATGAGCAGTTCTTC,CASSLEGSGRRNNEQFF
NA,many,TRBJ2-5,TRBV12-3/TRBV12-4,TGTGCCAGCAGCTTAAAACCGCTTCAAGAGACCCAGTACTTC,CASSLKPLQETQYF
TRBD2,few,TRBJ2-5,TRBV10-3,TGTGCCATCAGTGAGAAACGGGAGGTGGTAGAGACCCAGTACTTC,CAISEKREVVETQYF
TRBD1,many,TRBJ2-1,TRBV4-1,TGCGCCAGCAGCCAACTGACAGGGGGCGCTGACAATGAGCAGTTCTTC,CASSQLTGGADNEQFF
TRBD2,many,TRBJ2-1,TRBV9,TGTGCCAGCAGAGCTCCGGGACTAGCGGGAGTGGGTGAGCAGTTCTTC,CASRAPGLAGVGEQFF
TRBD1,NA,TRBJ2-3,TRBV12-3/TRBV12-4,TGTGCCAGCAGCTCCGGGACAGCCACAGATACGCAGTATTTT,CASSSGTATDTQYF
NA,NA,TRBJ1-6,TRBV20-1,TGCAGTGCTAGAGATGGTGAAGATTCACCCCTCCACTTT,CSARDGEDSPLHF
NA,few,TRBJ1-5,TRBV5-1,TGCGCCAGCAGCTTGGACGGGGTGGACAATCAGCCCCAGCATTTT,CASSLDGVDNQPQHF
NA,many,TRBJ2-7,TRBV9,TGTGCCAGCAGCCCCGGGCGGGGCCTCTCCTACGAGCAGTACTTC,CASSPGRGLSYEQYF
NA,NA,TRBJ2-1,TRBV30,TGTGCCTGGAGAGGGACCCACAATGAGCAGTTCTTC,CAWRGTHNEQFF
NA,few,TRBJ2-7,TRBV29-1,TGCAGCGTTGGGGAGGCAGGGAGCGTGGGGCAGTACTTC,CSVGEAGSVGQYF
NA,NA,TRBJ1-1,TRBV9,TGTGCCAGCAGCGTAGGGGTAGTCAACACTGAAGCTTTCTTT,CASSVGVVNTEAFF
NA,few,TRBJ1-1,TRBV6-1,TGTGCCAGCATGTGGCAGGACACTGAAGCTTTCTTT,CASMWQDTEAFF
TRBD1,many,TRBJ2-3,TRBV27,TGTGCCAGCAGTTTATCGGGCGGCCGGGACAGAGGAGGAGATACGCAGTATTTT,CASSLSGGRDRGGDTQYF
TRBD1,few,TRBJ2-1,TRBV19,TGTGCCAGTAGTAACCTCCTAGGGACAGGGGGCAATGAGCAGTTCTTC,CASSNLLGTGGNEQFF
NA,NA,TRBJ1-1,TRBV12-3/TRBV12-4,TGTGCCAGCAGATCCCGGGACCAAGCTTTCTTT,CASRSRDQAFF
NA,NA,TRBJ2-1,TRBV20-1,TGCAGTGCTAGAATTCCGGGAAGCAGCCCGGGTGAGCAGTTCTTC,CSARIPGSSPGEQFF
TRBD1,few,TRBJ2-3,TRBV9,TGTGCCAGCAGCGTACGACCTTCAGGGGGAGTATCGGGCACAGATACGCAGTATTTT,CASSVRPSGGVSGTDTQYF
NA,NA,TRBJ2-3,TRBV3-1,TGTGCCAGCAGCCAGGTAGATACGCAGTATTTT,CASSQVDTQYF
NA,few,TRBJ2-5,TRBV20-1,TGCAGTGCTAGTCGCCAGGGGACAGAGACCCAGTACTTC,CSASRQGTETQYF
NA,few,TRBJ2-1,TRBV6-2/TRBV6-3,TGTGCCATTTCGGGAGGGACAGTGTACAATGAGCAGTTCTTC,CAISGGTVYNEQFF
NA,NA,TRBJ2-3,TRBV19,TGTGCCAGTAGTAGCGGGATCGGATGGACAGATACGCAGTATTTT,CASSSGIGWTDTQYF
NA,few,TRBJ2-7,TRBV2,TGTGCCAGCAGTGAAGTGGACACTGGCTCCTACGAGCAGTACTTC,CASSEVDTGSYEQYF
NA,NA,TRBJ1-5,TRBV7-2,TGTGCCAGCAGCTTATTCGGGGCCTTAGAGCCCCAGCATTTT,CASSLFGALEPQHF
NA,NA,TRBJ2-5,TRBV2,TGTGCCAGCGAGAAGCAAGAGACCCAGTACTTC,CASEKQETQYF
NA,few,TRBJ2-6,TRBV7-9,TGTGCCAGCAGGGGCATTGGGGCCAACGTCCTGACTTTC,CASRGIGANVLTF
NA,many,TRBJ1-1,TRBV4-2,TGTGCCAGCAGAAGACAGAACACTGAAGCTTTCTTT,CASRRQNTEAFF
NA,NA,TRBJ2-3,TRBV9,TGTGCCAGCAGCGTTAAGCCCGGGACCTTTAATACGCAGTATTTT,CASSVKPGTFNTQYF
TRBD2,NA,TRBJ2-1,TRBV6-2/TRBV6-3,TGTGCCAGCAGTAATCCGGGACTAGCGGCCCCGAAGTTCTTC,CASSNPGLAAPKFF
TRBD2,NA,TRBJ2-2,TRBV18,TGTGCCAGCTCCGCGGGACTAGCGGCCACCGGGGAGCTGTTTTTT,CASSAGLAATGELFF
NA,few,TRBJ1-1,TRBV2,TGTGCCAGCAGTGAATCAGTAAACGATGAAGCTTTCTTT,CASSESVNDEAFF
TRBD2,NA,TRBJ2-1,TRBV9,TGTGCCAGCAGCGCGACTAGCGGGATACACAATGAGCAGTTCTTC,CASSATSGIHNEQFF